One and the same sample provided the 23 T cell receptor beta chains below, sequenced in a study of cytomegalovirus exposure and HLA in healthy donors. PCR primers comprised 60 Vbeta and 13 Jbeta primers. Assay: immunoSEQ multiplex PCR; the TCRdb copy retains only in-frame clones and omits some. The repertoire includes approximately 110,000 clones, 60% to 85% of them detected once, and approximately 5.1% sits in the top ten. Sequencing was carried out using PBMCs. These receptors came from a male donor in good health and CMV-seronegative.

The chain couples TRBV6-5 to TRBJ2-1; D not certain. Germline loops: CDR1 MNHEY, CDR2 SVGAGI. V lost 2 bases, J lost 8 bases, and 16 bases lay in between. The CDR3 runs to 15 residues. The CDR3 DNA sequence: TGTGCCAGCAGTTACAATACCGGAGAGGTTCATGAGCAGTTCTTC. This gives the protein CASSYNTGEVHEQFF.

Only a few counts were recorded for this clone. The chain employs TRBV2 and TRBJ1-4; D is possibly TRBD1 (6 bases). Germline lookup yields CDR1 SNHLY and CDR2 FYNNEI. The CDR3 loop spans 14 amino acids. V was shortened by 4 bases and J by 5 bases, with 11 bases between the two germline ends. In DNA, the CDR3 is TGTGCCAGCAGTGTCGGACAGATCAATGAAAAACTGTTTTTT. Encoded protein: CASSVGQINEKLFF.

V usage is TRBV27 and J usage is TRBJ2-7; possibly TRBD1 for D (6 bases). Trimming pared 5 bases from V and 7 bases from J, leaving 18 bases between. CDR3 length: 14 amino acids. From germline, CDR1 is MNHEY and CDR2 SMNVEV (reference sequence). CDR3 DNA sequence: TGTGCCAGCAGTCTGGACAGTCCCCCCGGAGAGCAGTACTTC. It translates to CASSLDSPPGEQYF.

The CDR3 bases are TGTGCCAGCAGTCCCCGGACAGGGGGAGAGACCCAGTACTTC. Protein sequence: CASSPRTGGETQYF. The rearrangement uses TRBV6-5 and TRBJ2-5; 10 bases are shared with TRBD1. The CDR3 loop spans 14 amino acids. V trimming: 5 bases; J trimming: 4 bases; junction bases outside the gene matches: 4. The germline CDR1 and CDR2 sequences are MNHEY and SVGAGI.

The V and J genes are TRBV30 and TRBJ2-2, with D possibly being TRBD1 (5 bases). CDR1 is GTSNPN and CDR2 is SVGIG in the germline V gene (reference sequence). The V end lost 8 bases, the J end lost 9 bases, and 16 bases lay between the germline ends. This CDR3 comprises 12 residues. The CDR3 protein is CARTRQTRELFF. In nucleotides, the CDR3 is TGTGCCCGGACGAGACAGACAAGGGAGCTGTTTTTT.

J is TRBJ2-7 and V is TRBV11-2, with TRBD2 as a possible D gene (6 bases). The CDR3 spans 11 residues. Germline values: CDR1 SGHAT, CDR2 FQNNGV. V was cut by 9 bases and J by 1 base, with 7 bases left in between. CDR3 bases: TGTGCCAGTGGGACTTCCTACGAGCAGTACTTC. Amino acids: CASGTSYEQYF.

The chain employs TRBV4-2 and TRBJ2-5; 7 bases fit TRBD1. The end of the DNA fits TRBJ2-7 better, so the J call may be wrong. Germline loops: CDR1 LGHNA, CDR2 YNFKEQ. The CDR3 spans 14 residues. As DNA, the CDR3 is TGTGCCAGCAGCCCCCGGGACAGCCCTGACGAGCAGTACTTC. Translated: CASSPRDSPDEQYF.

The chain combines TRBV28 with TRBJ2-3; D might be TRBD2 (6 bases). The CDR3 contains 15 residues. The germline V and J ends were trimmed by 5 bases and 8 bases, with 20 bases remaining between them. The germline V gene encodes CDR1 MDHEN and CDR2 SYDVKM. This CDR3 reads CASSQRGGNPATQYF. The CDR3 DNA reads TGTGCCAGCAGTCAACGGGGAGGTAATCCAGCTACGCAGTATTTT.

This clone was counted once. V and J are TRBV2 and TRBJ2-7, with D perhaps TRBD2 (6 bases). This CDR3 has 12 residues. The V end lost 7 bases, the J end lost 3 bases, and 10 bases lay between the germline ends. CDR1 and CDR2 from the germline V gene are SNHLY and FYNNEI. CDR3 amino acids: CASKDGSYEQYF. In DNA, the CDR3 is TGTGCCAGCAAAGACGGGAGCTACGAGCAGTACTTC. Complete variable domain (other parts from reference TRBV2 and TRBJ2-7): EPEVTQTPSHQVTQMGQEVILRCVPISNHLYFYWYRQILGQKVEFLVSFYNNEISEKSEIFDDQFSVERPDGSNFTLKIRSTKLEDSAMYFCASKDGSYEQYFGPGTRLTVT.

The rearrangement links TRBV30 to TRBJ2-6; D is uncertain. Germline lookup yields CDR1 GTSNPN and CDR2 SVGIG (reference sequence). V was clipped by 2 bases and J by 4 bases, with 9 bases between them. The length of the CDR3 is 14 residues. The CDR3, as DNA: TGTGCCTGGAGTCTCTTCGAGGGGGCCAACGTCCTGACTTTC. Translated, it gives CAWSLFEGANVLTF. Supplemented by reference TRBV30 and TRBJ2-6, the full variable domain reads SQTIHQWPATLVQPVGSPLSLECTVEGTSNPNLYWYRQAAGRGLQLLFYSVGIGQISSEVPQNLSASRPQDRQFILSSKKLLLSDSGFYLCAWSLFEGANVLTFGAGSRLTVL.

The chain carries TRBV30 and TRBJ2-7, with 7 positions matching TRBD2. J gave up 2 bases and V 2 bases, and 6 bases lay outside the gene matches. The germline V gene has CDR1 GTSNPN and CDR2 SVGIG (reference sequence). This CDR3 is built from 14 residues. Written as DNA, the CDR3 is TGTGCCTGGAGTCGGGCTAGCGGTGCCTACGAGCAGTACTTC. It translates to CAWSRASGAYEQYF.

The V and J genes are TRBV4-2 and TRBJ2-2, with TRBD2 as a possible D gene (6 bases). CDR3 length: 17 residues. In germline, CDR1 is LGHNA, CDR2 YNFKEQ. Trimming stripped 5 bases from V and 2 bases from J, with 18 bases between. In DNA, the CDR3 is TGTGCCAGCAGCTTGGCCCCGGGACTCCTCAACACCGGGGAGCTGTTTTTT. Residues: CASSLAPGLLNTGELFF.

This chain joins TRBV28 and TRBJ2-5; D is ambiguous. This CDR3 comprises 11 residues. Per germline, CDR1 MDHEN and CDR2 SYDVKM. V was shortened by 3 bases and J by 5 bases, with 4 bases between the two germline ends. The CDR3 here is CASSFSETQYF. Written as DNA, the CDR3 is TGTGCCAGCAGTTTCAGTGAGACCCAGTACTTC.

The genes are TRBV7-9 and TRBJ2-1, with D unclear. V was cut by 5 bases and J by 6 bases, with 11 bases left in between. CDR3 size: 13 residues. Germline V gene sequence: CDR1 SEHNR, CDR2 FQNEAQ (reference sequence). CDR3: CASSKEVSNEQFF. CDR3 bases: TGTGCCAGCAGCAAAGAGGTGAGCAATGAGCAGTTCTTC. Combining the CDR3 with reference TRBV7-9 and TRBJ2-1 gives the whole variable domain DTGVSQNPRHKITKRGQNVTFRCDPISEHNRLYWYRQTLGQGPEFLTYFQNEAQLEKSRLLSDRFSAERPKGSFSTLEIQRTEQGDSAMYLCASSKEVSNEQFFGPGTRLTVL.

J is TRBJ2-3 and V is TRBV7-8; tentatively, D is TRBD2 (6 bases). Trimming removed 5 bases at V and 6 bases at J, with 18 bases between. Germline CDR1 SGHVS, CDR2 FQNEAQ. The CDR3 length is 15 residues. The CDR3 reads CASSIVAVLRDTQYF. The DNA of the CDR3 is TGTGCCAGCAGCATTGTAGCGGTATTAAGGGATACGCAGTATTTT.

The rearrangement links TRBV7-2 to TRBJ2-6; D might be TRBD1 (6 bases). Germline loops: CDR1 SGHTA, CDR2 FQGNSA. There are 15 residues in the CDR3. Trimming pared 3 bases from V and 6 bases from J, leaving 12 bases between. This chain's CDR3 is CASSFQGLTANVLTF. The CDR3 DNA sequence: TGTGCCAGCAGCTTTCAGGGGTTAACGGCCAACGTCCTGACTTTC.

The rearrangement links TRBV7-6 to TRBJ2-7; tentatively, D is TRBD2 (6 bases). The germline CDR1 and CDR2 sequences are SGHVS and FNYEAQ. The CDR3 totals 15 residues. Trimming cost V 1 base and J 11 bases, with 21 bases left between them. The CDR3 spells CASSLDSFSGRGEYF. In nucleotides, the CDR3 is TGTGCCAGCAGCTTAGACAGTTTCTCGGGGCGCGGGGAGTACTTC.

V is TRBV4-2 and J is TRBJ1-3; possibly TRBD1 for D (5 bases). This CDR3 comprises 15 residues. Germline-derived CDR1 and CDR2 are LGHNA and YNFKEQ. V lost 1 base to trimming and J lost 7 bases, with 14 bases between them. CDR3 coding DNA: TGTGCCAGCAGCCAAGTGGGCAGGGAGGGGAACACCATATATTTT. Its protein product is CASSQVGREGNTIYF.

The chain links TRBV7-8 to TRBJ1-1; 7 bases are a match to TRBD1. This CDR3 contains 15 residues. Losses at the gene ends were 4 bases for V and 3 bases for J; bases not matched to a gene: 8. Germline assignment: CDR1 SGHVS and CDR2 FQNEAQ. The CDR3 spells CASSWGDSSHTEAFF. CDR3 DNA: TGTGCCAGCAGCTGGGGGGACAGTTCGCACACTGAAGCTTTCTTT.

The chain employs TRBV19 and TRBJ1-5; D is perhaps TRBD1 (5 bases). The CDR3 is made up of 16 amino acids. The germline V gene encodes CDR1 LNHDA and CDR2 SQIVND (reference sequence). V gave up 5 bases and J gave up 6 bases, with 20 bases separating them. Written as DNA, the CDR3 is TGTGCCAGTAGTTTGGCCCAAAGGGGAGGACCTCAGCCCCAGCATTTT. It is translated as CASSLAQRGGPQPQHF.

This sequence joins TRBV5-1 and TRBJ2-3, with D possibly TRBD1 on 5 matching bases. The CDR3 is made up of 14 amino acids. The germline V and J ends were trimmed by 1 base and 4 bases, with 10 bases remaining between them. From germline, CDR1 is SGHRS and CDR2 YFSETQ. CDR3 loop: CASSLPQGSDTQYF. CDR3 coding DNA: TGCGCCAGCAGCTTGCCTCAGGGTTCAGATACGCAGTATTTT. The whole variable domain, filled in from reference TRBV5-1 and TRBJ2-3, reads KAGVTQTPRYLIKTRGQQVTLSCSPISGHRSVSWYQQTPGQGLQFLFEYFSETQRNKGNFPGRFSGRQFSNSRSEMNVSTLELGDSALYLCASSLPQGSDTQYFGPGTRLTVL.

The CDR3 region has the DNA TGTGCCAGCAGCTTAGTAGGTCGGGGAACGTACGCTGAAGCTTTCTTT. As protein: CASSLVGRGTYAEAFF. The V and J genes are TRBV11-2 and TRBJ1-1; D not resolved. This CDR3 comprises 16 residues. Germline CDR1 SGHAT, CDR2 FQNNGV. V lost 1 base to trimming and J lost 6 bases, with 18 bases between them.

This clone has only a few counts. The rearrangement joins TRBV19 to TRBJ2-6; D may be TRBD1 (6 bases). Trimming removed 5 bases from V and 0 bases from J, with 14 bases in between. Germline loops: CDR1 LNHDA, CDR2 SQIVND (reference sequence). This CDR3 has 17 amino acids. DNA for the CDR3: TGTGCCAGTAGTCCAAGTACAGGGTACTCTGGGGCCAACGTCCTGACTTTC. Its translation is CASSPSTGYSGANVLTF. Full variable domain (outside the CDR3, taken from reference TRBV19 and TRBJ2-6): DGGITQSPKYLFRKEGQNVTLSCEQNLNHDAMYWYRQDPGQGLRLIYYSQIVNDFQKGDIAEGYSVSREKKESFPLTVTSAQKNPTAFYLCASSPSTGYSGANVLTFGAGSRLTVL.